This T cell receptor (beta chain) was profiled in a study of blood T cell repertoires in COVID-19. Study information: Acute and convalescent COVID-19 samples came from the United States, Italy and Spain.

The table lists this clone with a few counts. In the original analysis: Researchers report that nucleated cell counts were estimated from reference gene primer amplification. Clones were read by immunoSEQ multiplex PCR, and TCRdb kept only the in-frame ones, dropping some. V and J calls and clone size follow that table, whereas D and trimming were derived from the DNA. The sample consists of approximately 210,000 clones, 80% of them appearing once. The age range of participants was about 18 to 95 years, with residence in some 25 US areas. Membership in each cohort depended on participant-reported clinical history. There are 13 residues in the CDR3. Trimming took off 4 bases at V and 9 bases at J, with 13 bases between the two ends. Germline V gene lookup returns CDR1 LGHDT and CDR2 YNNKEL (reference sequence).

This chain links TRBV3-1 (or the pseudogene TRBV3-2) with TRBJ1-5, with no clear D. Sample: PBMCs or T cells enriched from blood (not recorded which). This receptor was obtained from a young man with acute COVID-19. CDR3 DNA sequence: TGTGCCAGCAGCCCCCAAGAGGTGGGGCCCCAGCATTTT. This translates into CASSPQEVGPQHF.